This TCR beta chain emerged from a study of blood T cell repertoires in COVID-19. Generated by immunoSEQ multiplex PCR, the TCRdb table keeps only in-frame clones and is missing some. The sample has over 150,000 clones; approximately 94% are singletons. CDR1 MNHEY and CDR2 SVGAGI come from the germline V gene. This CDR3 comprises 15 residues. V gave up 7 bases and J gave up 3 bases; unmatched junction bases: 10. The clonotype was recovered from a man in his thirties or forties with COVID-19, enrolled during active disease. The sequenced sample was peripheral blood. V gene TRBV6-5 combines with J gene TRBJ2-7; 9 positions match TRBD1. In nucleotides, the CDR3 is TGTGCCAGCACAGTTGAACAGGGGGCCTTCTACGAGCAGTACTTC. This sequence encodes CASTVEQGAFYEQYF.